This record looks at one TCR beta chain sequence and its context. The sample originates from a study of early T cells in non-severe SARS-CoV-2 infection. CDR1 is SQVTM, CDR2 ANQGSEA, per germline. V lost 4 bases to trimming and J lost 8 bases; unmatched junction nucleotides: 4. This CDR3 has 12 residues. TCRdb recomputed calls from the 5' RACE reads with MiXCR, one row per CDR3 protein. The sample has fewer than 85,000 distinct CDR3 sequences; roughly 13% are singletons. The chain joins TRBV29-1 to TRBJ1-2, with TRBD1 matching 10 bases. The source is an adult who was a healthcare worker with PCR-confirmed SARS-CoV-2 infection or an uninfected control (not recorded which). Material for sequencing was whole blood. This CDR3 is CSVGTGGRGYTF. The CDR3 DNA is TGCAGCGTTGGGACAGGGGGGCGCGGCTACACCTTC.